This T cell receptor (beta chain) is from a study of blood T cell repertoires in COVID-19. Looking at the study overall: The United States, Italy and Spain supplied acute and convalescent COVID-19 samples. PBMCs, B-cell-depleted T cells, or T cells provided the cDNA or gDNA that made up the material.

Methods used by the authors: Estimated nucleated cell counts came from reference gene primer amplification. The assay was immunoSEQ multiplex PCR, and TCRdb's table has in-frame clones only and misses some. V, J and clone size were drawn from that table, and D and trimming were deduced from the DNA. There are tens of thousands of clones in the sample; over 75% occur only once, and just under 9% lies in the top ten. The sample consisted of peripheral blood. The sequence was collected from a man aged 25 to 40 with active or convalescent COVID-19.

The CDR3 region is CASRDGVNTEAFF. Written as DNA, the CDR3 is TGTGCCAGCAGGGACGGGGTGAACACTGAAGCTTTCTTT. The chain employs TRBV3-1 (or the pseudogene TRBV3-2) and TRBJ1-1; D is undetermined. The germline CDR1 and CDR2 sequences are LGHDT and YNNKEL (reference sequence). The CDR3 runs 13 residues. V was pared by 6 bases and J by 0 bases, with 8 bases between.